This is a list of T cell receptor beta chains from one sample in a study of T cell clones after liver transplantation. Clones were sequenced by immunoSEQ multiplex PCR, and TCRdb holds only the in-frame ones, with some missing. The sample holds approximately 19,000 clones, 75% to 85% seen once. The sample was CD8+ T cells from blood, taken roughly 48 months after liver transplant. Receptors originate from a human patient who received a liver transplant. Some T cells may be transferred from the graft donor. The CDR3 runs from the conserved cysteine through the conserved F or W. The D gene is left open where the match is weak. A clone size is listed for some rows: how often the clone was seen (once, few, many), or a class if it is expanded.

d_gene,abundance,v_gene,j_gene,CDR3nt,CDR3aa
NA,NA,TRBV6-1,TRBJ1-5,TGTGCCAGCAGTGAATATACAGTACCCTATAGCAATCAGCCCCAGCATTTT,CASSEYTVPYSNQPQHF
NA,NA,TRBV7-9,TRBJ1-3,TGTGCCAGCAGCCATGTTGGTGGAAACACCATATATTTT,CASSHVGGNTIYF
NA,NA,TRBV5-6,TRBJ1-2,TGTGCCAGCAGCTTAAGTGCCTATGGCTACACCTTC,CASSLSAYGYTF
TRBD1,NA,TRBV7-9,TRBJ2-7,TGTGCCAGCAGCGGAGAGGACAGGCACCCCTACGAGCAGTACTTC,CASSGEDRHPYEQYF
NA,NA,TRBV18,TRBJ2-2,TGTGCCAGCTCAACACCTCGCAACACCGGGGAGCTGTTTTTT,CASSTPRNTGELFF
NA,NA,TRBV6-6,TRBJ1-1,TGTGCCAGCAGTTACACGAGGTTAAACACTGAAGCTTTCTTT,CASSYTRLNTEAFF
NA,NA,TRBV4-2,TRBJ1-2,TGTGCCAGCAGCGAGCCGCCGGGAGGGGACATGCAGCGCTATGGCTACACCTTC,CASSEPPGGDMQRYGYTF
TRBD2,NA,TRBV27,TRBJ2-1,TGTGCCAGCAGTTTAGCGGGAGAGGGCAATGAGCAGTTCTTC,CASSLAGEGNEQFF
TRBD2,few,TRBV4-1,TRBJ2-4,TGCGCCAGCAGCCAAGTAGAGGCAGCGGGGGGGCCAAACACGATTCAGTACTTC,CASSQVEAAGGPNTIQYF
NA,few,TRBV25-1,TRBJ1-3,TGTGCCAGCAGTGCCTCAAACACCATATATTTT,CASSASNTIYF
NA,NA,TRBV19,TRBJ1-4,TGTGCCAGTACTGCGAGGACAGAGAATAATGAAAAACTGTTTTTT,CASTARTENNEKLFF
TRBD1,NA,TRBV28,TRBJ1-2,TGTGCCAGCAGTTCCCCCCGGACAGGATCTGCGCACGGCTACACCTTC,CASSSPRTGSAHGYTF
NA,NA,TRBV9,TRBJ2-2,TGTGCCAGCAGCGTTCTGGACGACGGGGAGCTGTTTTTT,CASSVLDDGELFF
NA,NA,TRBV29-1,TRBJ2-3,TGCAGCGTTAGGGGCCAGGGAGATACGCAGTATTTT,CSVRGQGDTQYF
NA,NA,TRBV4-3,TRBJ2-1,TGCGCCAGCAGCCAAGATCGAGGGAGCTCCTACAATGAGCAGTTCTTC,CASSQDRGSSYNEQFF
NA,NA,TRBV6-5,TRBJ1-3,TGTGCCAGCAGCTACGGAACCCAAGGAAACACCATATATTTT,CASSYGTQGNTIYF
NA,NA,TRBV19,TRBJ2-7,TGTGCCAGTAGTCAGGCACAGGGTGTCTACGAGCAGTACTTC,CASSQAQGVYEQYF
NA,NA,TRBV2,TRBJ2-7,TGTGCCAGCAGTGAATACGAGCAGTACTTC,CASSEYEQYF
NA,NA,TRBV13,TRBJ2-5,TGTGCCAGCAGCTCCCGGGACTTACAAGAGACCCAGTACTTC,CASSSRDLQETQYF
NA,NA,TRBV6-6,TRBJ1-3,TGTGCCAGCAGTGCCTTAGAAGGAAACACCATATATTTT,CASSALEGNTIYF
NA,NA,TRBV28,TRBJ2-3,TGTGCCAGCAGTTTCCTTCGTCCCACAGATACGCAGTATTTT,CASSFLRPTDTQYF
TRBD1,NA,TRBV18,TRBJ2-7,TGTGCCAGCTCACATACCTCGGGACAGGGTGCCTACGAGCAGTACTTC,CASSHTSGQGAYEQYF
NA,NA,TRBV6-6,TRBJ2-5,TGTGCCAGCAGTTACTCGACAGAGACCCAGTACTTC,CASSYSTETQYF
NA,NA,TRBV25-1,TRBJ1-2,TGTGCCAGCAGTGAATTAAACGGGGCTGGCTATGGCTACACCTTC,CASSELNGAGYGYTF
NA,once,TRBV7-7,TRBJ2-5,TGTGCTAGCAGTCCTACAGGGTGGGGAGAGACCCAGTACTTC,CASSPTGWGETQYF
TRBD1,NA,TRBV29-1,TRBJ2-5,TGCAGCGTTTGGGACAGGGGACAAGAGACCCAGTACTTC,CSVWDRGQETQYF
NA,NA,TRBV5-6,TRBJ2-3,TGTGCCAGCAGCTTGGGACAGAACACAGATACGCAGTATTTT,CASSLGQNTDTQYF
NA,once,TRBV6-6,TRBJ2-5,TGTGCAACCGGGTTGTCTCAAGAGACCCAGTACTTC,CATGLSQETQYF
NA,NA,TRBV2,TRBJ2-5,TGTGCCAGCAGTGAGCCTCCAGGGTCCCAAGAGACCCAGTACTTC,CASSEPPGSQETQYF
NA,NA,TRBV27,TRBJ2-3,TGTGCCAGCAGCCCCCCGGCGGCCGTAGATACGCAGTATTTT,CASSPPAAVDTQYF
TRBD2,NA,TRBV5-4,TRBJ2-2,TGTGCCAGCAGCTTTCGGGGGGGGTCCCCCGGGGAGCTGTTTTTT,CASSFRGGSPGELFF
TRBD1,few,TRBV5-8,TRBJ2-7,TGTGCCAGCAGCCCGGACAGGCGGGAGCAGTACTTC,CASSPDRREQYF
TRBD1,NA,TRBV5-1,TRBJ2-3,TGCGCCAGCAGCCCGGGGACAGGCGGCACAGATACGCAGTATTTT,CASSPGTGGTDTQYF
TRBD1,once,TRBV5-1,TRBJ2-3,TGCGCCAGCAGCCCGGGACAGAGCACAGATACGCAGTATTTT,CASSPGQSTDTQYF
NA,NA,TRBV6-5,TRBJ2-2,TGTGCCAGCACACAGGGCGATACCGGGGAGCTGTTTTTT,CASTQGDTGELFF
NA,once,TRBV9,TRBJ1-2,TGTGCCAGCAGCCCCCAGGGGTGGGGAGACTATGGCTACACCTTC,CASSPQGWGDYGYTF
TRBD2,NA,TRBV27,TRBJ2-2,TGTGCCAGCAGTTTACTAGCGGGAGGTGCCGGGGAGCTGTTTTTT,CASSLLAGGAGELFF
NA,medium-sized,TRBV5-6,TRBJ1-2,TGTGCCAGCAGCTCGGACGAGTATTACTATGGCTACACCTTC,CASSSDEYYYGYTF
TRBD2,NA,TRBV6-6,TRBJ2-3,TGTGCCAGCAGTGCTAGCGGGAGGAGCACAGATACGCAGTATTTT,CASSASGRSTDTQYF
TRBD2,NA,TRBV4-1,TRBJ2-2,TGCGCCAGCAGCCACCCGACTAGCGGGGGACGGGGCGGGGAGCTGTTTTTT,CASSHPTSGGRGGELFF
NA,NA,TRBV9,TRBJ1-5,TGTGCCAGCAGCGTAGACAGGGAAGGAGAGGGCAATCAGCCCCAGCATTTT,CASSVDREGEGNQPQHF
TRBD1,NA,TRBV6-5,TRBJ2-1,TGTGCCAGCAGTTCGTGGACAGGGGGCGAGTACAATGAGCAGTTCTTC,CASSSWTGGEYNEQFF
TRBD1,NA,TRBV29-1,TRBJ1-4,TGCAGCGTTGATGGTTTTCCAGGGGGAGGGGAAAAACTGTTTTTT,CSVDGFPGGGEKLFF
NA,NA,TRBV5-5,TRBJ1-1,TGTGCCAGCAGCTTGGCCTGGGATATATCTAACACTGAAGCTTTCTTT,CASSLAWDISNTEAFF
TRBD2,few,TRBV6-1,TRBJ2-7,TGTGCCAGCAGGGCTAGCGGGGCCTACGAGCAGTACTTC,CASRASGAYEQYF
NA,few,TRBV10-3,TRBJ2-7,TGTGCCATCAGACGGGACCAATACAACGAGCAGTACTTC,CAIRRDQYNEQYF
NA,NA,TRBV9,TRBJ1-2,TGTGCCAGCAGCGTAGGGAGGACAGAGCCTGTTTCCTATGGCTACACCTTC,CASSVGRTEPVSYGYTF
TRBD2,NA,TRBV2,TRBJ2-5,TGTGCCAGCACCCCCCAGGGCGGGGGGGCCGTTGAGACCCAGTACTTC,CASTPQGGGAVETQYF
NA,few,TRBV6-5,TRBJ2-1,TGTGCCAGCGGACGTGAGCAGTTCTTC,CASGREQFF
TRBD2,NA,TRBV27,TRBJ2-1,TGTGCCAGCAGTGCCCTAGCGGGAGGGCCGGAGGAGCAGTTCTTC,CASSALAGGPEEQFF
TRBD2,NA,TRBV5-6,TRBJ2-5,TGTGCCAGCAGCTTGTTGCTAGCGGGGGGAAGGGTCCAAGAGACCCAGTACTTC,CASSLLLAGGRVQETQYF
NA,NA,TRBV7-6,TRBJ2-1,TGTGCCAGCAGTCGAGGGGATTTTTACAATGAGCAGTTCTTC,CASSRGDFYNEQFF
TRBD2,once,TRBV27,TRBJ2-1,TGTGCCAGCAGTACCTTAGCGGGTGAGCAGTTCTTC,CASSTLAGEQFF
NA,NA,TRBV6-4,TRBJ1-5,TGTGCCAGCAGTATTCAGGGAGACAATCAGCCCCAGCATTTT,CASSIQGDNQPQHF